This T cell receptor beta chain comes out of a study of regulatory T cells in long-lasting Graves disease. In building TCR beta libraries, iRepertoire HTBI primers were used together with Arm-PCR of CDR3 regions. TCRdb passed the multiplex PCR reads through MiXCR, listing each CDR3 protein once. This table has over 500,000 distinct CDR3 sequences, about 15% appearing once. Study results and caveats: Preferential use of TRBV28, TRBJ1-2 and TRBJ2-5 was seen in persistent disease.

About this clonotype: Its antigen remains unidentified.

This CDR3 contains 13 residues. The ends were cut back, 0 bases at V and 1 base at J, with 6 bases in the middle. Germline V gene data show CDR1 as GTSNPN and CDR2 as SVGIG (reference sequence). Time point here: newly diagnosed GD, antithyroid drugs for less than 3 months. From PBMCs, RNA was extracted and then used to make the TCR library. These data also featured in a second study, about T cells in Graves' hyperthyroidism and ophthalmopathy. According to that study: The study used the HTBI primer set for a first-round RT-PCR of the TCR CDR3.

This chain links TRBV30 with TRBJ1-1, with D uncertain. The source material was peripheral blood mononuclear cells (PBMCs), sampled at new diagnosis, from a patient treated with antithyroid drugs. The receptor was derived from a woman between 25 and 40 years old with Graves disease. The CDR3 DNA sequence: TGTGCCTGGAGTGTAACTAGGAACACTGAAGCTTTCTTT. Translated: CAWSVTRNTEAFF. The full variable domain, completed using reference TRBV30 and TRBJ1-1, is SQTIHQWPATLVQPVGSPLSLECTVEGTSNPNLYWYRQAAGRGLQLLFYSVGIGQISSEVPQNLSASRPQDRQFILSSKKLLLSDSGFYLCAWSVTRNTEAFFGQGTRLTVV.